A single sample gave rise to the 23 T cell receptor beta chains below, sequenced in a study of post-analysis software for immune sequencing data. Study-wide findings and caveats: Among 4 or 5 TRBV segments more frequent in patients than controls were TRBV5-6, TRBV5-1 and TRBV20-1.

Which antigens these TCRs recognize remains unknown. Unique molecular identifiers were carried by the TCR beta cDNA libraries. Each CDR3 protein is one row after TCRdb ran MiXCR on the PCR reads. Found here are about 820,000 distinct CDR3 sequences, roughly 50% of them singletons; the top ten hold approximately 4.5%. The specimen was blood. These receptors were taken from a girl aged 5-17 years with multiple sclerosis.

The gene calls are TRBV7-9 and TRBJ1-2; unclear D gene. CDR1 is SEHNR and CDR2 is FQNEAQ in the germline V gene (reference sequence). V shed 2 bases and J shed 2 bases, with 12 bases lying between them. The CDR3 consists of 15 residues. The CDR3 loop reads CASSLLSQENYGYTF. The CDR3 bases are TGTGCCAGCAGCTTACTTTCCCAGGAGAACTATGGCTACACCTTC.

The sample holds a few counts of this clonotype. The gene calls are TRBV6-6 and TRBJ1-5; D gene unclear. Germline-derived CDR1 and CDR2 are MNHNY and SVGAGI (reference sequence). Deletions cut 6 bases from V and 4 bases from J, with 4 bases between. The length of the CDR3 is 11 residues. The CDR3: CASRVNQPQHF. CDR3 nucleotides: TGTGCCAGCAGGGTTAATCAGCCCCAGCATTTT.

The J gene is TRBJ2-7, the V gene TRBV15; no clear D. V was pared by 2 bases and J by 3 bases, with 8 bases between. Germline CDR1 LNHNV, CDR2 YYDKDF (reference sequence). This CDR3 has 13 amino acids. CDR3 coding DNA: TGTGCCACCAGCAGACAGGACCACTACGAGCAGTACTTC. As protein: CATSRQDHYEQYF.

The gene calls are TRBV15 and TRBJ2-6; D call uncertain. Per germline, CDR1 LNHNV and CDR2 YYDKDF (reference sequence). This CDR3 comprises 14 residues. V lost 7 bases and J 11 bases, leaving 18 bases between the germline ends. CDR3 protein: CATTNADEPYVLTF. For the CDR3, the DNA is TGTGCCACCACCAACGCGGACGAGCCCTACGTCCTGACTTTC.

V usage is TRBV20-1 and J usage is TRBJ2-1, with TRBD2 matching 11 bases. Germline V lookup: CDR1 DFQATT, CDR2 SNEGSKA (reference sequence). The CDR3 runs 13 residues. Trimming removed 5 bases from V and 8 bases from J; junction bases left unmatched: 5. CDR3 bases: TGCAGTGCTTTAGCGGGGGGGCCGTATGAGCAGTTCTTC. It is translated as CSALAGGPYEQFF.

CDR3 amino acids: CSARDPAKGLAGGPEQFF. CDR3 coding DNA: TGCAGTGCTAGAGACCCTGCTAAGGGACTAGCGGGAGGGCCCGAGCAGTTCTTC. V is TRBV20-1 and J is TRBJ2-1; 16 bases agree with TRBD2. The CDR3 contains 18 residues. V lost 0 bases and J lost 10; bases outside the gene matches: 12. Per germline, CDR1 DFQATT and CDR2 SNEGSKA (reference sequence).

V usage is TRBV3-1 and J usage is TRBJ2-1; 9 bases fit TRBD2. Looked up from germline, CDR1 is LGHDT and CDR2 is YNNKEL (reference sequence). The trim removed 4 bases at V and 4 bases at J, leaving 5 bases unmatched. This CDR3 region has 15 residues. CDR3 residues: CASSPRLAEYNEQFF. In DNA, the CDR3 is TGTGCCAGCAGCCCGAGACTAGCGGAATACAATGAGCAGTTCTTC.

This clonotype was detected ten times or more. This sequence joins TRBV5-1 and TRBJ1-1, with D tentatively TRBD1 (6 bases). CDR3 length: 14 residues. The germline V gene has CDR1 SGHRS and CDR2 YFSETQ. V lost 2 bases and J lost 0, with 8 bases in between. The CDR3 coding sequence is TGCGCCAGCAGCTTAACAGGGATGAACACTGAAGCTTTCTTT. The encoded protein is CASSLTGMNTEAFF.

CDR3 DNA: TGTGCCAGCAGCTTGGCTAACCGGGACAGGGGAAACTATGGCTACACCTTC. Protein product: CASSLANRDRGNYGYTF. This sequence joins TRBV5-6 and TRBJ1-2; 10 positions agree with TRBD1. V trimming: 0 bases; J trimming: 2 bases; junction bases outside the gene matches: 7. The CDR3 contains 17 residues. In germline, CDR1 is SGHDT, CDR2 YYEEEE.

This clonotype was seen more than once but under ten times. This sequence joins TRBV29-1 and TRBJ2-3; TRBD2 matches at 8 bases. The germline CDR1 and CDR2 sequences are SQVTM and ANQGSEA. Germline trimming cut 7 bases from V and 2 bases from J; bases unmatched to any gene: 8. This CDR3 contains 14 residues. The CDR3 DNA sequence: TGCAGCGCCGCGCGGGGGGCCCTCACAGATACGCAGTATTTT. Translating it yields CSAARGALTDTQYF.

The chain combines TRBV4-1 with TRBJ2-1, with TRBD2 as a possible D gene (6 bases). The CDR3 extends over 15 amino acids. Germline-derived CDR1 and CDR2 are MGHRA and YSYEKL. V lost 8 bases, J lost 8 bases, and 22 bases lay in between. The CDR3 protein is CASSSSGAGSDEQFF. The CDR3 region has the DNA TGCGCCAGCTCTTCCTCGGGAGCCGGGAGCGATGAGCAGTTCTTC.

This clonotype came up a few times. The chain uses TRBV4-1 and TRBJ2-1, with TRBD1 matching 8 bases. V lost 7 bases, J lost 10 bases, and 12 bases stayed unmatched. Germline V gene sequence: CDR1 MGHRA, CDR2 YSYEKL. The CDR3 consists of 14 residues. The CDR3 DNA is TGCGCCAGCAAGGGACAGGAGGTGTCCTACGAGCAGTTCTTC. Its translation is CASKGQEVSYEQFF.

This clonotype turned up a few times. The chain employs TRBV20-1 and TRBJ2-6; TRBD1 is a possible D gene (6 bases). CDR1 is DFQATT, CDR2 SNEGSKA, per germline (reference sequence). V lost 0 bases, J lost 3 bases, and 9 bases lay in between. This CDR3 comprises 15 residues. This CDR3 is CSARETGHGANVLTF. The CDR3 bases are TGCAGTGCTAGAGAAACAGGGCATGGGGCCAACGTCCTGACTTTC.

The gene calls are TRBV6-6 and TRBJ1-5; possibly TRBD1 for D (5 bases). Germline V CDR1 and CDR2: MNHNY, SVGAGI (reference sequence). The CDR3 consists of 13 residues. Trimming took 8 bases from V and 3 from J, leaving 11 bases between them. CDR3 DNA sequence: TGTGCCAGCGGGGACGGGGCCAATCAGCCCCAGCATTTT. Its protein product is CASGDGANQPQHF.

About this clonotype itself: A much larger clone sits a single nucleotide away, making a read error possible. Lacking the conserved final phenylalanine or tryptophan, this CDR3 likely reflects a read error. The chain has TRBV20-1 and TRBJ2-3; no reliable D call. The CDR3 is 13 amino acids. V lost 1 base and J 1 base, leaving 6 bases between the germline ends. Germline CDR1 DFQATT, CDR2 SNEGSKA (reference sequence). The CDR3 nucleotides read TGCAGTGCTAGAGTGGCTGGCACAGATACGCAGTATTTG. This sequence encodes CSARVAGTDTQYL.

This clonotype was detected only a few times. This sequence joins TRBV7-3 and TRBJ2-1; 8 positions agree with TRBD1. With 5 bases clipped from V and 3 bases from J, the junction kept 3 bases outside the gene matches. The CDR3 is made up of 14 amino acids. In germline, CDR1 is SGHTA, CDR2 FQGTGA. The CDR3 sequence: CASSTQGGYNEQFF. The CDR3 DNA follows: TGTGCCAGCAGCACACAGGGGGGCTACAATGAGCAGTTCTTC.

CDR3 residues: CAISDLAGSTDTQYF. The CDR3 DNA sequence: TGTGCCATCAGTGATCTAGCGGGAAGCACAGATACGCAGTATTTT. The chain is built from TRBV10-3 and TRBJ2-3; 9 nucleotides agree with TRBD2. The CDR3 extends over 15 amino acids. Per germline, CDR1 ENHRY and CDR2 SYGVKD. J was trimmed by 0 bases and V by 3 bases; bases with no gene match: 1.

The V and J genes are TRBV11-2 and TRBJ2-3, with D unclear. V shed 5 bases and J shed 6 bases, with 12 bases lying between them. The CDR3 has 13 amino acids. Looked up from germline, CDR1 is SGHAT and CDR2 is FQNNGV. The CDR3 DNA sequence: TGTGCCAGCAGCCCGCGACCAAGGGATACGCAGTATTTT. This encodes CASSPRPRDTQYF.

This clonotype appeared a few times. V and J are TRBV5-1 and TRBJ2-7; TRBD1 agrees at 11 bases. CDR3 length: 16 amino acids. Germline loops: CDR1 SGHRS, CDR2 YFSETQ. The ends lost 3 bases at V and 2 bases at J; junction bases unmatched: 7. The CDR3 sequence is CASSSNPGQGAYEQYF. Written as DNA, the CDR3 is TGCGCCAGCAGCTCGAATCCGGGACAGGGGGCCTACGAGCAGTACTTC. The whole variable domain, filled in from reference TRBV5-1 and TRBJ2-7, reads KAGVTQTPRYLIKTRGQQVTLSCSPISGHRSVSWYQQTPGQGLQFLFEYFSETQRNKGNFPGRFSGRQFSNSRSEMNVSTLELGDSALYLCASSSNPGQGAYEQYFGPGTRLTVT.

In the case of this clonotype: It is unclear where the CDR3 begins or ends on the DNA, so no DNA is shown, and the CDR3 is as TCRdb lists it. This chain uses TRBV5-1 with TRBJ2-6. Germline-derived CDR1 and CDR2 are SGHRS and YFSETQ. The CDR3 spans 15 residues, counting both ends. This CDR3 is CASSFFGAGANVRTF.

This clonotype was counted at least ten times. V is TRBV20-1 and J is TRBJ2-6, with TRBD1 as a possible D gene (6 bases). This CDR3 is 16 amino acids long. The V gene lost 3 bases and the J gene lost 0 bases, with 12 bases spanning the gap. The germline CDR1 and CDR2 sequences are DFQATT and SNEGSKA (reference sequence). CDR3 nucleotides: TGCAGTGCTAGTGCAGGGGCCGTCTCTGGGGCCAACGTCCTGACTTTC. This translates into CSASAGAVSGANVLTF.

The J gene is TRBJ1-2, the V gene TRBV30; D unclear. The germline V gene encodes CDR1 GTSNPN and CDR2 SVGIG (reference sequence). The length of the CDR3 is 11 residues. Trimming pared 7 bases from V and 4 bases from J, leaving 10 bases between. The CDR3 bases are TGTGCCTCCGTTTTGGTCTATGGCTACACCTTC. This sequence encodes CASVLVYGYTF.

Details on this clonotype: At one of its ends the junction is not consistent with the germline gene, which may arise from a read error. The chain recombines TRBV27 with TRBJ2-3; no firm D call. The germline CDR1 and CDR2 sequences are MNHEY and SMNVEV (reference sequence). The CDR3 consists of 11 residues. The CDR3 sequence is CAGSEADTQYF. The DNA for the CDR3 is TGTGCCGGCAGCGAAGCGGATACGCAGTATTTT.